This is a list of T cell receptor beta chains from one sample in a study of circulating CD8 cells and anti-PD-1 response in melanoma. TCRdb called the reads again in MiXCR, with one record for every CDR3 protein. Altogether about a thousand distinct CDR3 sequences are present, approximately 8.3% being singletons, with the ten largest covering 15% to 20%. The sample in question was CD8+ T cells from PBMCs, obtained at baseline or after one month of anti-PD-1 therapy (not recorded which). These receptor sequences come from a human donor with melanoma. Both conserved end residues are part of each CDR3. The order of the fields is clone size, J gene, CDR3 length, D gene, V gene, CDR3 DNA, CDR3 protein. D genes are given only for firm matches. Not all rows give a size; the values are once, few, many and, for expanded clones, a class.

size: .
J: TRBJ2-2
length: 13
D: .
V: TRBV29-1
DNA: TGCAGCGTTGTGGGCGGAAACACCGGGGAGCTGTTTTTT
CDR3: CSVVGGNTGELFF

size: medium-sized
J: TRBJ2-4
length: 16
D: TRBD1
V: TRBV10-3
DNA: TGTGCCATCAGTGAGGAGGGGGCTTTAGCCAAAAACATTCAGTACTTC
CDR3: CAISEEGALAKNIQYF

size: .
J: TRBJ2-7
length: 12
D: .
V: TRBV7-9
DNA: TGTGCCAGCAGCCCAAGGGGGTACGAGCAGTACTTC
CDR3: CASSPRGYEQYF

size: large
J: TRBJ2-1
length: 12
D: .
V: TRBV27
DNA: TGTGCCAGCAGCTCCAGATGGGATGAGCAGTTCTTC
CDR3: CASSSRWDEQFF

size: .
J: TRBJ2-7
length: 14
D: TRBD1
V: TRBV19
DNA: TGTGCCAGTAGTACCCGGGACAGCTCCTACGAGCAGTACTTC
CDR3: CASSTRDSSYEQYF

size: large
J: TRBJ2-2
length: 20
D: .
V: TRBV23-1
DNA: TGCGCCAGCAGTCAGCCCCCCGTTCCTATACTGGACCCTAACACCGGGGAGCTGTTTTTT
CDR3: CASSQPPVPILDPNTGELFF

size: large
J: TRBJ2-2
length: 16
D: TRBD1
V: TRBV29-1
DNA: TGCAGCGTTGAAGATCTAAGGACAGGGGACACCGGGGAGCTGTTTTTT
CDR3: CSVEDLRTGDTGELFF

size: large
J: TRBJ1-2
length: 15
D: TRBD1
V: TRBV7-8
DNA: TGTGCCAGCAGCTTAAGGGAGGACAGGGATGCTGGCTACACCTTC
CDR3: CASSLREDRDAGYTF

size: medium-sized
J: TRBJ2-1
length: 16
D: .
V: TRBV24-1
DNA: TGTGCCACCAGTGATATTACTGGCAGCTCCTACAGTGAGCAGTTCTTC
CDR3: CATSDITGSSYSEQFF

size: medium-sized
J: TRBJ2-5
length: 14
D: .
V: TRBV30
DNA: TGTGCCTGGAGGAGTGGCAGGGGAGTCCGGACCCAGTACTTC
CDR3: CAWRSGRGVRTQYF

size: large
J: TRBJ2-7
length: 14
D: .
V: TRBV9
DNA: TGTGCCAGCAGCGCCGGGACCCCAAGGGATGAGCAGTACTTC
CDR3: CASSAGTPRDEQYF

size: large
J: TRBJ1-2
length: 10
D: .
V: TRBV29-1
DNA: TGCAGCGTTGAGGCCCATGGCTACACCTTC
CDR3: CSVEAHGYTF

size: large
J: TRBJ2-7
length: 14
D: TRBD1
V: TRBV19
DNA: TGTGCCAGTAGTATAGTTCAGGGGGCAAGCGAGCAGTACTTC
CDR3: CASSIVQGASEQYF

size: .
J: TRBJ2-7
length: 13
D: .
V: TRBV5-5
DNA: TGTGCCAGTCGACCAACAGCGACCTACAAGCAGTACTTC
CDR3: CASRPTATYKQYF

size: medium-sized
J: TRBJ2-1
length: 14
D: TRBD2
V: TRBV2
DNA: TGTGCCAGCAGTGAACTAGCGGGGACGGATGAGCAGTTCTTC
CDR3: CASSELAGTDEQFF

size: .
J: TRBJ2-7
length: 13
D: .
V: TRBV6-5
DNA: TGTGCCAGCAAATCAGGGTCAAGCTACGAGCAGTACTTC
CDR3: CASKSGSSYEQYF

size: large
J: TRBJ2-2
length: 16
D: TRBD1
V: TRBV4-2
DNA: TGTGCCAGCAGCCATCGACAGGGGGACGACACCGGGGAGCTGTTTTTT
CDR3: CASSHRQGDDTGELFF

size: large
J: TRBJ2-2
length: 13
D: .
V: TRBV2
DNA: TGTGCCAGCAGTGACAGCCTTGTCGGGGAGCTGTTTTTT
CDR3: CASSDSLVGELFF

size: medium-sized
J: TRBJ2-1
length: 14
D: .
V: TRBV6-4
DNA: TGTGCCAGCATGTCCCGGGACATTTACAATGAGCAGTTCTTC
CDR3: CASMSRDIYNEQFF

size: large
J: TRBJ2-7
length: 15
D: TRBD2
V: TRBV7-2
DNA: TGTGCCAGCAGAGCACTAGCGGGAGATATGAGCGAGCAGTACTTC
CDR3: CASRALAGDMSEQYF

size: medium-sized
J: TRBJ2-5
length: 14
D: .
V: TRBV24-1
DNA: TGTGCCACCAGTGACCATGGACCACAAGAGACCCAGTACTTC
CDR3: CATSDHGPQETQYF

size: medium-sized
J: TRBJ2-5
length: 10
D: .
V: TRBV2
DNA: TGTGCCAGCCTTAAAGAGACCCAGTACTTC
CDR3: CASLKETQYF

size: medium-sized
J: TRBJ2-3
length: 14
D: TRBD2
V: TRBV2
DNA: TGTGCCAGCACGGCGGGAGGGATCACAGATACGCAGTATTTT
CDR3: CASTAGGITDTQYF

size: large
J: TRBJ1-3
length: 17
D: .
V: TRBV7-2
DNA: TGTGCCAGCAGCTCCACCCTCGGACGGCCCTCTGGAAACACCATATATTTT
CDR3: CASSSTLGRPSGNTIYF

size: large
J: TRBJ2-3
length: 17
D: TRBD2
V: TRBV27
DNA: TGTGCCAGCAGTAGAGCGACTAGCGGGGGGCCCTCAGATACGCAGTATTTT
CDR3: CASSRATSGGPSDTQYF

size: medium-sized
J: TRBJ1-2
length: 15
D: .
V: TRBV6-1
DNA: TGTGCCAGCAGTGGAGCCCGGACAGCGCTCTATGGCTACACCTTC
CDR3: CASSGARTALYGYTF

size: medium-sized
J: TRBJ2-2
length: 14
D: .
V: TRBV19
DNA: TGTGCCAGCGGGGAGACAACGAACACCGGGGAGCTGTTTTTT
CDR3: CASGETTNTGELFF

size: large
J: TRBJ2-2
length: 14
D: .
V: TRBV7-3
DNA: TGTGCCAGCAGCTTCAAAGTTAACACCGGGGAGCTGTTTTTT
CDR3: CASSFKVNTGELFF